This T cell receptor beta chain was identified in a study of neurological immune-mediated disorders. Findings and caveats of the study: None of the CDR3 amino acid sequences of expanded clones were shared across subjects, and this suggested private repertoires in all groups. HTLV-1-associated myelopathy had the most TCR clonal expansion, while multiple sclerosis had the least, a level that fell below healthy controls.

Sequencing runs each generated in excess of 200 million TCR-beta sequences derived from 15-18 subjects. Using its own MiXCR run on the 5' RACE reads, TCRdb lists one record per CDR3 protein. The sample lists some 61,000 distinct CDR3 sequences, 3.9% occurring once. This clonotype was detected many times. Its antigen is undetermined. V lost 6 bases to trimming and J lost 1 base; unmatched junction nucleotides: 8. From germline, CDR1 is ENHRY and CDR2 SYGVKD. This CDR3 has 16 residues. The gene calls are TRBV10-3 and TRBJ1-4, with TRBD1 identical over 7 bases. This receptor was identified in a man aged 25-45 years with multiple sclerosis. The sample comprised PBMCs. Here the CDR3 reads CAISDRDRGTNEKLFF. CDR3 DNA: TGTGCCATCAGCGACCGGGACAGAGGAACTAATGAAAAACTGTTTTTT.